Below, 17 T cell receptor beta chains from the same sample are listed, as sequenced in a study of identical twins. MiXCR, run by TCRdb on the 5' RACE reads, gives a single entry per CDR3 protein. The sample shows fewer than 550,000 distinct CDR3 sequences, roughly an eighth of them seen only once. These sequences were also reported in another study, on yellow fever vaccine responses in identical twins.

The sequenced sample consisted of CD4+ T cells sorted from blood. These receptors came from a woman between 18 and 29 years old in good health.

This sequence joins TRBV7-2 and TRBJ2-3; the match to TRBD2 covers 11 bases. The CDR3 contains 16 residues. Germline V gives CDR1 SGHTA, CDR2 FQGNSA. Trimming removed 3 bases from V and 6 bases from J; junction bases left unmatched: 8. The chain's CDR3 is CASSLGLADGRDTQYF. In DNA, the CDR3 is TGTGCCAGCAGCTTGGGACTAGCGGATGGTAGGGATACGCAGTATTTT.

This clonotype appeared a single time. One junction end disagrees with the germline gene, perhaps due to a read error. J is TRBJ2-1 and V is TRBV7-2; 8 nucleotides line up with TRBD2. This CDR3 is built from 17 residues. Germline V CDR1 and CDR2: SGHTA, FQGNSA. CDR3 amino acids: CASSSIRGRNIYSEQFF. The CDR3, as DNA: TGTGCCAGCAGCTCTATTCGCGGGAGGAACATTTACAGTGAGCAGTTCTTC.

This clonotype was seen a few times. The chain uses TRBV29-1 and TRBJ2-1; no definite D call. Trimming stripped 6 bases from V and 2 bases from J, with 11 bases between. The germline gives CDR1 SQVTM, CDR2 ANQGSEA. The CDR3 length is 13 residues. The CDR3 reads CSVSRFTYNEQFF. The CDR3 region has the DNA TGCAGCGTCTCTCGCTTCACCTACAATGAGCAGTTCTTC.

This clonotype has only a few counts. V gene TRBV28 combines with J gene TRBJ2-1, with 9 bases identical to TRBD1. Germline CDR1 reads MDHEN; CDR2 reads SYDVKM. The trim removed 4 bases at V and 8 bases at J, leaving 9 bases unmatched. The CDR3 runs to 15 residues. The chain's CDR3 is CASSSPGQGPHEQFF. CDR3 coding DNA: TGTGCCAGCAGTTCTCCGGGACAGGGTCCCCATGAGCAGTTCTTC.

This chain uses TRBV7-9 with TRBJ2-3, with unresolved D. The CDR3 consists of 15 residues. The V and J ends lost 3 bases and 0 bases respectively, with 10 bases between them. Germline CDR1 and CDR2: SEHNR and FQNEAQ (reference sequence). CDR3 in amino acids: CASSLITGSTDTQYF. The CDR3 bases are TGTGCCAGCAGCTTGATAACTGGAAGCACAGATACGCAGTATTTT. The full variable domain, in which reference TRBV7-9 and TRBJ2-3 provide the parts outside the CDR3, is DTGVSQNPRHKITKRGQNVTFRCDPISEHNRLYWYRQTLGQGPEFLTYFQNEAQLEKSRLLSDRFSAERPKGSFSTLEIQRTEQGDSAMYLCASSLITGSTDTQYFGPGTRLTVL.

This clonotype occurred a few times. V gene TRBV6-2 or TRBV6-3 combines with J gene TRBJ2-7; TRBD2 matches 7 bases. The CDR3 has 14 amino acids. From germline, CDR1 is MNHEY and CDR2 SVGEGT. V shed 2 bases and J 4 bases; nucleotides not matched to a gene: 5. The CDR3 region has the DNA TGTGCCAGCAGTTACGCGGGGGTCCGGTACGAGCAGTACTTC. It is translated as CASSYAGVRYEQYF.

The V call is TRBV20-1, the J call TRBJ2-7; weak D call: TRBD2 (6 bases). The CDR3 is 13 amino acids. Germline lookup yields CDR1 DFQATT and CDR2 SNEGSKA (reference sequence). V was shortened by 3 bases and J by 3 bases, with 12 bases between the two germline ends. CDR3 protein: CSAREGGFYEQYF. CDR3 DNA sequence: TGCAGTGCTAGGGAGGGCGGTTTCTACGAGCAGTACTTC.

This clonotype was seen only a few times. The rearrangement links TRBV24-1 to TRBJ2-6; 10 bases align to TRBD1. J was trimmed by 4 bases and V by 3 bases; bases with no gene match: 8. The germline gives CDR1 KGHDR, CDR2 SFDVKD. CDR3 length equals 18 residues. Here the CDR3 reads CATSDNDRGPSGANVLTF. The CDR3 coding sequence is TGTGCCACCAGTGATAACGACAGGGGGCCTAGCGGGGCCAACGTCCTGACTTTC.

The chain employs TRBV7-2 and TRBJ2-1; tentative D call: TRBD2 (5 bases). CDR3 length: 16 amino acids. Per germline, CDR1 SGHTA and CDR2 FQGNSA. Between the trimmed V and J ends, which lost 2 bases and 1 base, there was a span of 12 bases. CDR3 coding DNA: TGTGCCAGCAGCTTAAGAGGGTATGATTCCTACAATGAGCAGTTCTTC. It codes for CASSLRGYDSYNEQFF.

The table lists this clonotype with many counts. The chain recombines TRBV24-1 with TRBJ2-3; D may be TRBD2 (6 bases). The CDR3 runs to 14 residues. The germline V gene has CDR1 KGHDR and CDR2 SFDVKD. The V and J ends lost 9 bases and 1 base respectively, with 13 bases between them. CDR3 protein: CATEGSSGTDTQYF. The CDR3 nucleotides read TGTGCCACCGAGGGGTCTAGCGGCACAGATACGCAGTATTTT.

The table lists this clonotype with many counts. The chain joins TRBV5-1 to TRBJ1-1; D is possibly TRBD1 (6 bases). Per the germline V gene, CDR1 is SGHRS and CDR2 is YFSETQ. Trimming removed 4 bases from V and 0 bases from J, with 16 bases in between. The CDR3 loop spans 16 amino acids. The CDR3 DNA reads TGCGCCAGCAGCACCGGACAGACTACTATGAACACTGAAGCTTTCTTT. Translation: CASSTGQTTMNTEAFF.

This sequence joins TRBV28 and TRBJ1-2; D is unresolved. CDR1 is MDHEN and CDR2 is SYDVKM in the germline V gene. The germline V and J ends were trimmed by 4 bases and 7 bases, with 10 bases remaining between them. The CDR3 consists of 12 residues. The CDR3 region has the DNA TGTGCCAGCAGTTCCACTATAGGTGGCTACACCTTC. Its translation: CASSSTIGGYTF.

This clonotype showed up many times. This rearrangement joins TRBV12-3 or TRBV12-4 to TRBJ2-7, with D unclear. This CDR3 comprises 13 residues. V lost 6 bases to trimming and J lost 12 bases, with 21 bases between them. The CDR3 sequence: CASRQNPGPKWYF. DNA for the CDR3: TGTGCCAGCAGACAGAACCCCGGACCGAAGTGGTACTTC.

This clonotype was counted a few times. The chain recombines TRBV4-1 with TRBJ2-1; tentative D call: TRBD2 (5 bases). Trimming removed 0 bases at V and 0 bases at J, with 9 bases between. The length of the CDR3 is 16 residues. Germline CDR1 is MGHRA and CDR2 is YSYEKL. The CDR3 here is CASSQDRAGSYNEQFF. In nucleotides, the CDR3 is TGCGCCAGCAGCCAAGATCGGGCGGGCTCCTACAATGAGCAGTTCTTC.

This clonotype occurred a few times. The rearrangement joins TRBV24-1 to TRBJ2-5; weak D call: TRBD2 (5 bases). Germline V gene sequence: CDR1 KGHDR, CDR2 SFDVKD. This CDR3 is 14 amino acids long. V lost 2 bases, J lost 5 bases, and 11 bases lay in between. The CDR3 spells CATSDSPGRETQYF. Here the CDR3 DNA reads TGTGCCACCAGTGATTCCCCGGGAAGGGAGACCCAGTACTTC.

This clonotype has ten or more counts. The V gene is TRBV2, the J gene TRBJ2-3, with 9 bases aligning to TRBD1. CDR1 SNHLY and CDR2 FYNNEI come from the germline V gene. Trimming at V came to 6 bases and at J to 1 base, leaving 5 bases not matched to a gene. The CDR3 has 15 residues. DNA of the CDR3: TGTGCCAGCAGCTTGGGGGACAGGGGCACAGATACGCAGTATTTT. Its protein is CASSLGDRGTDTQYF.

The rearrangement links TRBV14 to TRBJ2-3, with 8 bases lining up with TRBD1. Germline V gene data show CDR1 as SGHDN and CDR2 as FVKESK. The CDR3 runs 15 residues. The ends lost 1 base at V and 4 bases at J; junction bases unmatched: 4. For the CDR3, the DNA is TGTGCCAGCAGCCAAGGACAGGGGATGGCAGATACGCAGTATTTT. This codes for CASSQGQGMADTQYF.